This paragraph reports one TCR beta chain. This clonotype was recorded a few times. Its cognate antigen has yet to be identified. Per-nucleotide qualities are absent, and no much larger clonotype sits a single base away. The data were obtained in a study of CD8+CD57+ T cells in acquired aplastic anemia (dated 2018 in TCRdb). Background on the whole study: DNA extracted from sorted CD4+ and CD8+ cells had a mean of around 3 ug, with a range of about 0.18 to 27.4 ug. A CD8+CD57+ expansion meant a frequency higher than the mean frequency seen in healthy subjects. On the study overall, not on this receptor specifically: Nearly 30 CD8+ CDR3 sequences were found in both patients and controls but appeared to be highly expressed in patients and within the immunodominant clones of the patients. No significant difference in CD8+ Simpson's diversity was found between patients and healthy controls (P=0.060).

Flow cytometry had shown CD8+CD57+ cell expansion in the patients selected for sequencing. Every patient had severe acquired aplastic anemia, diagnosed using the International Study of Aplastic Anemia and Agranulocytosis and Camitta criteria. No patient had received any therapy when blood was sampled. In the study, sorted CD4+ and CD8+ blood T cells from patients with severe aplastic anemia and from healthy subjects underwent deep sequencing of TCR repertoires. Patients were enrolled under clinicaltrials.gov protocols 00001620, 01623167, 00001397, 00071045, 00081523 and 00961064 in the USA. Ficoll-Paque density gradient centrifugation was used to isolate peripheral blood mononuclear cells. Before DNA extraction, CD4+ and CD8+ T cells were sorted with FACS or magnetic beads. Genomic DNA was used as template for profiling of TCR beta VDJ combinations and CDR3 sequences. An Illumina HiSeq 2000 was used for TCR repertoire sequencing. Per the source publication's procedure: TRBV/TRBJ rearrangement plots, CDR3 size and DJ length profiles, and Simpson's diversity index were used to evaluate the repertoires. The most abundant DNA sequence in the deep sequencing data was defined as the immunodominant clone. CDR3 amino acid sequences were screened for sharing across subjects and were compared with published repertoires and the VDJdb database. TCRdb reprocessed the public reads (quality trimming at Q25 with fastp, clone calling with MiXCR) and kept in-frame beta chains. Every distinct CDR3 protein forms one entry, paired with its most common genes and DNA. The V and J calls were determined by TCRdb, not by the authors. This sample comprises hundreds of thousands of distinct CDR3 sequences, 40% to 50% of them detected only once. Over 7.5% of the sample lies in the top ten.

Sequences SGHAT (CDR1) and FQNNGV (CDR2) are obtained from the germline V gene. Inclusive of the bounding cysteine and phenylalanine, the CDR3 is 15 residues long. Just the 45-base CDR3 DNA is kept, in frame starting at base 1. V was cut back by 1 base and J by 7 bases, leaving a gap of 14 bases between them. The material sequenced was sorted CD4+, CD8+, or CD8+CD57+ T cells (not recorded which) from PBMCs. This TCR was recovered from a human donor with aplastic anemia. Recombination connected TRBV11-2 to TRBJ2-1; no D gene can be assigned with confidence. The CDR3 in this case is CASSLGRAALNEQFF. The DNA reads as follows: TGTGCCAGCAGCTTAGGTCGGGCGGCTTTAAATGAGCAGTTCTTC.